This TCR beta chain was found in a study of T cell changes during pregnancy in multiple sclerosis. The germline gives CDR1 SGHRS, CDR2 YFSETQ. The CDR3 length is 17 residues. Trimming took 0 bases from V and 3 from J; bases not matched to a gene: 9. Clones were sequenced by immunoSEQ multiplex PCR, and TCRdb holds only the in-frame ones, with some missing. The sample comprises roughly 80,000 clones, about 92% of which are singletons, and roughly 2.5% rests with the top ten. The chain carries TRBV5-1 and TRBJ2-5, with TRBD1 matching 9 bases. The sequence was obtained from a female donor with multiple sclerosis, enrolled in a pregnancy study. The sequences come from peripheral blood, collected in the second trimester of pregnancy. The CDR3 region is CASSLVRGTGTEETQYF. The CDR3 nucleotides read TGCGCCAGCAGCTTGGTACGGGGGACAGGGACAGAAGAGACCCAGTACTTC.